The 20 T cell receptor beta chains in this list originate from one sample, sequenced in a study of cytomegalovirus exposure and HLA in healthy donors. Libraries were prepared by immunoSEQ multiplex PCR; TCRdb keeps only in-frame clonotypes and omits some of them. The sample shows approximately 220,000 clones, 80% to 95% of them seen only once. The sequencing sample was made of PBMCs. These TCRs come from a woman younger than 35 in good health and CMV-seronegative.

This rearrangement joins TRBV29-1 to TRBJ2-1, with D maybe TRBD2 (7 bases). Germline values: CDR1 SQVTM, CDR2 ANQGSEA. Trimming cost V 4 bases and J 7 bases, with 17 bases left between them. This CDR3 has 14 residues. The CDR3 is CSVGLGGARNEQFF. CDR3 DNA sequence: TGCAGCGTTGGGTTGGGGGGGGCCAGGAATGAGCAGTTCTTC.

The chain uses TRBV6-1 and TRBJ2-6; 7 bases line up with TRBD1. Germline V gives CDR1 MNHNS, CDR2 SASEGT. The J segment lost 4 bases and the V segment lost 0 bases, leaving 12 bases of the junction unmatched. The CDR3 extends over 19 amino acids. CDR3 sequence (DNA): TGTGCCAGCAGTGAAGCGATAAAAAGACAGGGCACCGGGGCCAACGTCCTGACTTTC. Residues: CASSEAIKRQGTGANVLTF.

The CDR3 region has the DNA TGTGCCAGCAGCTCGACAGGGGGTAGCTACGAGCAGTACTTC. Translation: CASSSTGGSYEQYF. The chain carries TRBV5-4 and TRBJ2-7, with 9 positions matching TRBD1. The CDR3 runs to 14 residues. CDR1 SGHNT and CDR2 YYREEE come from the germline V gene (reference sequence). With 3 bases clipped from V and 3 bases from J, the junction kept 4 bases outside the gene matches.

The genes are TRBV28 and TRBJ2-3; TRBD2 matches 16 bases. This CDR3 is built from 20 residues. Germline V gene lookup returns CDR1 MDHEN and CDR2 SYDVKM. Trimming at V came to 4 bases and at J to 0 bases, leaving 10 bases not matched to a gene. CDR3 in DNA: TGTGCCAGCAGTTCACCCGGGACTAGCGGGAGGGGTCGTAGCACAGATACGCAGTATTTT. Its translation: CASSSPGTSGRGRSTDTQYF.

This sequence joins TRBV5-1 and TRBJ1-1; D is unclear. V was cut by 4 bases and J by 1 base, with 17 bases left in between. The CDR3 is 16 amino acids. Germline lookup yields CDR1 SGHRS and CDR2 YFSETQ. CDR3 protein: CASSLIPDISNTEAFF. As DNA, the CDR3 is TGCGCCAGCAGCCTCATCCCCGACATATCGAACACTGAAGCTTTCTTT.

The CDR3 protein is CASSTPSGYSYNEQFF. The DNA for the CDR3 is TGTGCCAGCAGCACCCCTAGCGGGTACTCCTACAATGAGCAGTTCTTC. V usage is TRBV7-2 and J usage is TRBJ2-1; 8 bases align to TRBD2. V dropped 5 bases and J dropped 0; count of bases not matched to a gene: 6. The CDR3 runs 16 residues. Per germline, CDR1 SGHTA and CDR2 FQGNSA.

The chain has TRBV6-4 and TRBJ2-5; TRBD1 is a possible D gene (5 bases). Germline CDR1 MRHNA, CDR2 SNTAGT. The CDR3 spans 13 residues. V lost 6 bases and J lost 5, with 13 bases in between. DNA for the CDR3: TGTGCCAGCAGCGAGACAGAGACGGAGACCCAGTACTTC. Translating it yields CASSETETETQYF.

V and J are TRBV5-1 and TRBJ2-7, with D perhaps matching TRBD2 (6 bases). V gave up 1 base and J gave up 6 bases, with 26 bases separating them. This CDR3 is built from 18 residues. The V gene's germline CDR1 is SGHRS and CDR2 YFSETQ. CDR3 coding DNA: TGCGCCAGCAGCTTGTTCTTTTCTGTTACACGGGGAGGAGGCGAGCAGTACTTC. The encoded protein is CASSLFFSVTRGGGEQYF.

The chain links TRBV7-8 to TRBJ2-1; D gene ambiguous. Germline CDR1 is SGHVS and CDR2 is FQNEAQ. Trimming cost V 0 bases and J 0 bases, with 15 bases left between them. This CDR3 spans 18 amino acids. The CDR3 bases are TGTGCCAGCAGCTTAGCTGTGGTAGCCTCGAGCTCCTACAATGAGCAGTTCTTC. It specifies CASSLAVVASSSYNEQFF.

The chain recombines TRBV15 with TRBJ2-5, with TRBD2 matching over 11 bases. V lost 2 bases and J lost 5; bases outside the gene matches: 10. Germline loops: CDR1 LNHNV, CDR2 YYDKDF (reference sequence). The CDR3 totals 17 residues. The CDR3 bases are TGTGCCACCAGCAGACTTTTAGCGGGAGGGCCGGGCGAGACCCAGTACTTC. Its translation is CATSRLLAGGPGETQYF.

V is TRBV4-2 and J is TRBJ2-3, with 7 bases that match TRBD2. The CDR3 has 16 residues. CDR1 is LGHNA and CDR2 is YNFKEQ in the germline V gene. V gave up 1 base and J gave up 2 bases; unmatched junction bases: 6. CDR3 protein: CASSQVRLADTDTQYF. The DNA for the CDR3 is TGTGCCAGCAGCCAAGTTCGCCTAGCGGACACAGATACGCAGTATTTT.

The chain employs TRBV25-1 and TRBJ1-3, with D hard to call. Trimming took 5 bases from V and 10 from J, leaving 9 bases between them. This CDR3 is 11 amino acids long. Germline-derived CDR1 and CDR2 are MGHDK and SYGVNS. The CDR3 loop reads CASSSVRTIYF. CDR3 nucleotide sequence: TGTGCCAGCAGTTCAGTCAGGACCATATATTTT.

The chain has TRBV6-1 and TRBJ1-5; D is ambiguous. Germline values: CDR1 MNHNS, CDR2 SASEGT. Trimming shortened V by 7 bases and J by 2 bases, and 6 bases separated the two germline ends. The CDR3 covers 12 residues. CDR3 DNA: TGTGCCAGCAACCGCGGCAATCAGCCCCAGCATTTT. Protein: CASNRGNQPQHF.

This sequence joins TRBV27 and TRBJ2-1; TRBD2 aligns across 10 bases. This CDR3 comprises 18 residues. Per germline, CDR1 MNHEY and CDR2 SMNVEV (reference sequence). The ends lost 3 bases at V and 3 bases at J; junction bases unmatched: 11. Written as DNA, the CDR3 is TGTGCCAGCAGTTTCGACCGACTTGGACTAGCGGACTACAATGAGCAGTTCTTC. Protein: CASSFDRLGLADYNEQFF.

This sequence joins TRBV7-2 and TRBJ2-7; TRBD2 matches at 8 bases. This CDR3 is 17 amino acids long. The junction had 13 bases not matched to a gene; V was cut back by 4 bases and J by 2 bases. Looked up from germline, CDR1 is SGHTA and CDR2 is FQGNSA. The CDR3 reads CASSSYAAGLVAYEQYF. CDR3 bases: TGTGCCAGCAGCTCTTACGCCGCGGGACTAGTTGCCTACGAGCAGTACTTC.

The chain links TRBV12-1 to TRBJ2-1; TRBD2 is the table's D call and was not checked against the DNA. TRBV12-1 is termed a pseudogene. The CDR3 loop spans 15 amino acids. For the CDR3, the DNA is TGTGCCAGCAGCTTTATCCCCCGGGAGGGCCGCGGGCAGTTCTTC. Its translation: CASSFIPREGRGQFF.

The chain uses TRBV5-1 and TRBJ2-3, with no clear D. Trimming stripped 6 bases from V and 4 bases from J, with 27 bases between. Germline CDR1 reads SGHRS; CDR2 reads YFSETQ. The CDR3 spans 18 residues. CDR3 coding DNA: TGCGCCAGCACAGCAGGCTTTTATTCAGTCCTTAAGGCAGATACGCAGTATTTT. Amino acids: CASTAGFYSVLKADTQYF. The full variable domain, its missing parts supplied by reference TRBV5-1 and TRBJ2-3, is KAGVTQTPRYLIKTRGQQVTLSCSPISGHRSVSWYQQTPGQGLQFLFEYFSETQRNKGNFPGRFSGRQFSNSRSEMNVSTLELGDSALYLCASTAGFYSVLKADTQYFGPGTRLTVL.

The chain recombines TRBV19 with TRBJ2-7; 13 nucleotides align to TRBD2. Per germline, CDR1 LNHDA and CDR2 SQIVND (reference sequence). V gave up 6 bases and J gave up 5 bases; unmatched junction bases: 7. The CDR3 has 15 residues. The chain's CDR3 is CASSQRTSGSHEQYF. In nucleotides, the CDR3 is TGTGCCAGTAGCCAGCGGACTAGCGGGAGCCACGAGCAGTACTTC.

V gene TRBV29-1 combines with J gene TRBJ2-3; D uncertain. V dropped 4 bases and J dropped 0 bases, with 11 bases sitting between them. The CDR3 consists of 14 residues. From germline, CDR1 is SQVTM and CDR2 ANQGSEA. The CDR3 DNA is TGCAGCGTTGCGGTTCCCCCTAGCACAGATACGCAGTATTTT. This gives the protein CSVAVPPSTDTQYF.

This clone was counted once. The J gene is TRBJ2-1, the V gene TRBV7-9, with 11 nucleotides matching TRBD2. Trimming removed 0 bases from V and 6 bases from J; junction bases left unmatched: 7. CDR1 is SEHNR, CDR2 FQNEAQ, per germline (reference sequence). This CDR3 spans 17 amino acids. In DNA form, the CDR3 reads TGTGCCAGCAGCTTAGCTTCCGGGACTAGCGGCGGCAATGAGCAGTTCTTC. Amino acids: CASSLASGTSGGNEQFF.